This T cell receptor beta chain was observed in a study of blood T cell repertoires in COVID-19. The wider study: Samples of COVID-19 (acute and convalescent) were obtained from the United States, Italy and Spain. T cells, B-cell-depleted T cells, or PBMCs provided the cDNA or gDNA that served as material.

In the source study's methods: The authors estimated nucleated cell counts from reference gene primer amplification. Libraries were prepared by immunoSEQ multiplex PCR; TCRdb keeps only in-frame clonotypes and omits some of them. That table furnishes V, J and clone size, whereas the DNA furnished D and trimming. The sample shows hundreds of thousands of clones, about 82% of them seen only once. Germline assignment: CDR1 KGHSH and CDR2 LQKENI. This CDR3 is built from 14 residues. V lost 3 bases to trimming and J lost 7 bases, with 10 bases between them. The chain uses TRBV18 and TRBJ1-6; possible D gene TRBD1, 6 bases. Sequenced material: peripheral blood. The receptor was isolated from a middle-aged man with active or convalescent COVID-19. The CDR3 bases are TGTGCCAGCTCACCTACAGGGATCAATTCACCCCTCCACTTT. Protein sequence: CASSPTGINSPLHF.